Detailed here is one T cell receptor beta chain. This specimen belongs to a study of blood T cell repertoires in COVID-19. Background on the study: T cells, B-cell-depleted T cells, or PBMCs provided the cDNA or gDNA that served as material.

The data were produced by immunoSEQ multiplex PCR, yet TCRdb's version contains in-frame clones alone and is incomplete. The repertoire includes fewer than 250,000 clones, roughly 84% of them detected once, and approximately 3% sits in the top ten. The CDR3 loop spans 17 amino acids. Germline CDR1 SGHAT, CDR2 FQNNGV. J gave up 4 bases and V 7 bases, and 17 bases lay outside the gene matches. Which cohort a participant joined came from the clinical history participants gave. The material sequenced was PBMCs or T cells enriched from blood (not recorded which). This chain links TRBV11-2 with TRBJ2-3; 7 bases match TRBD1. The TCR originated in a woman in her 30s who had been exposed to COVID-19. The CDR3 loop is CASTSSAAGGLSDTQYF. As DNA, the CDR3 is TGTGCCAGCACCTCTTCCGCCGCAGGGGGTCTGTCAGATACGCAGTATTTT. Combining the CDR3 with reference TRBV11-2 and TRBJ2-3 gives the whole variable domain EAGVAQSPRYKIIEKRQSVAFWCNPISGHATLYWYQQILGQGPKLLIQFQNNGVVDDSQLPKDRFSAERLKGVDSTLKIQPAKLEDSAVYLCASTSSAAGGLSDTQYFGPGTRLTVL.